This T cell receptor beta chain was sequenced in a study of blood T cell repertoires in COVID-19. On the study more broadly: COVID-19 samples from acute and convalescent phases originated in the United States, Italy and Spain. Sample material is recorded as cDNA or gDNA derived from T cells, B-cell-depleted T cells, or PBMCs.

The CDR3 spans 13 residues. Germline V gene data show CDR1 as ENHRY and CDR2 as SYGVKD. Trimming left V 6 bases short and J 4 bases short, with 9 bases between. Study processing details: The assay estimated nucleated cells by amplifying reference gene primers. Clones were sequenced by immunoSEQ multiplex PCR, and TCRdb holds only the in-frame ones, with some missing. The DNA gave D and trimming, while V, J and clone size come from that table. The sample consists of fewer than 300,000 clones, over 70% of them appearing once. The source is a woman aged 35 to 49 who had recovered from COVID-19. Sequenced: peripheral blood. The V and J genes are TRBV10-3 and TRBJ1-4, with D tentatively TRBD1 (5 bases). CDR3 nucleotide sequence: TGTGCCATCAGACGGGGGATTAATGAAAAACTGTTTTTT. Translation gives CAIRRGINEKLFF.